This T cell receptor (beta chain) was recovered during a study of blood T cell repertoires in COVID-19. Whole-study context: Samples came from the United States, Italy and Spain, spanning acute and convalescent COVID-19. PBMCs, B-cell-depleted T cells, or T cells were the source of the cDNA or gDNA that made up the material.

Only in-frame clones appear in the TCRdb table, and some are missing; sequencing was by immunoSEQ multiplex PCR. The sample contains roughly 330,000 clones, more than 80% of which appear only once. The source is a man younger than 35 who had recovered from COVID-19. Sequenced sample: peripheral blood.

The CDR3 coding sequence is TGTGCCAGCAGTTTACTCAGGGGTGGAAACACCATATATTTT. Translating it yields CASSLLRGGNTIYF. The V call is TRBV28, the J call TRBJ1-3; weak D call: TRBD1 (6 bases). The CDR3 is made up of 14 amino acids. V shed 2 bases and J shed 3 bases, with 8 bases lying between them. Germline V gene lookup returns CDR1 MDHEN and CDR2 SYDVKM. The full variable domain, with the rest looked up from reference TRBV28 and TRBJ1-3, is DVKVTQSSRYLVKRTGEKVFLECVQDMDHENMFWYRQDPGLGLRLIYFSYDVKMKEKGDIPEGYSVSREKKERFSLILESASTNQTSMYLCASSLLRGGNTIYFGEGSWLTVV.